Listed below are T cell receptor beta chains from one sample, sequenced in a study of cytotoxic CD8 clonotypes in ibrutinib-treated CLL. The repertoire was sequenced with immunoSEQ multiplex PCR; TCRdb's copy has only in-frame clones and lacks some. The sample carries fewer than 400,000 clones, over 60% recorded once. Sequenced material: PBMCs, taken after 36 months of ibrutinib treatment. The source of these receptors is a human donor with chronic lymphocytic leukemia. Both conserved end residues are part of each CDR3. Fields, in order: D gene, clone size, J gene, V gene, CDR3 protein, CDR3 DNA. A D gene is named only where the DNA matches it firmly. Clone size is given for some rows only: seen once, a few or many times, or a class if the clone is expanded.

.,.,TRBJ1-1,TRBV7-2,CASSFWVLNTEAFF,TGTGCCAGCAGCTTTTGGGTGCTGAACACTGAAGCTTTCTTT
.,few,TRBJ2-7,TRBV4-1,CASSHTDSTYEQYF,TGCGCCAGCAGCCACACGGACTCAACCTACGAGCAGTACTTC
.,once,TRBJ2-7,TRBV18,CASSPLSGHEQYF,TGTGCCAGCTCACCACTCTCGGGTCACGAGCAGTACTTC
.,.,TRBJ2-1,TRBV7-2,CASSPQTNYNEQFF,TGTGCCAGCAGCCCCCAGACTAACTACAATGAGCAGTTCTTC
.,few,TRBJ2-5,TRBV11-2,CASSLRDTPQETQYF,TGTGCCAGCAGCTTACGGGACACACCGCAAGAGACCCAGTACTTC
.,.,TRBJ2-7,TRBV27,CASSPHTTLSGIYEQYF,TGTGCCAGCAGTCCGCATACGACGCTTTCGGGGATCTACGAGCAGTACTTC
TRBD1,.,TRBJ1-2,TRBV6-5,CASSSAGQGYGYTF,TGTGCCAGCAGTTCCGCGGGACAGGGCTATGGCTACACCTTC
.,few,TRBJ2-3,TRBV18,CASSPYRADTDTQYF,TGTGCCAGCTCACCTTACAGGGCCGACACAGATACGCAGTATTTT
TRBD2,.,TRBJ2-5,TRBV7-3,CASSFSSGNGQETQYF,TGTGCCAGCAGCTTTTCTAGCGGGAATGGCCAAGAGACCCAGTACTTC
.,.,TRBJ2-5,TRBV9,CASSDAPGTQYF,TGTGCCAGCAGCGATGCCCCAGGGACCCAGTACTTC
TRBD2,.,TRBJ2-1,TRBV5-6,CASSLVAGGQDEQFF,TGTGCCAGCAGCTTGGTAGCGGGGGGGCAGGATGAGCAGTTCTTC
.,.,TRBJ1-1,TRBV6-1,CASSEGQGPLNTEAFF,TGTGCCAGCAGTGAAGGTCAGGGGCCCTTGAACACTGAAGCTTTCTTT
TRBD1,.,TRBJ2-5,TRBV19,CASSRDSQETQYF,TGTGCCAGTAGTAGGGACAGCCAAGAGACCCAGTACTTC
TRBD1,.,TRBJ1-2,TRBV18,CASSQGQNYGYTF,TGTGCCAGCTCCCAGGGACAGAACTATGGCTACACCTTC
TRBD1,.,TRBJ2-5,TRBV2,CASSDGQGRIEGETQYF,TGTGCCAGCAGTGACGGACAGGGGAGGATTGAAGGAGAGACCCAGTACTTC
TRBD1,.,TRBJ2-7,TRBV7-2,CASSQDRSSYEQYF,TGTGCCAGCAGCCAGGACAGGTCATCCTACGAGCAGTACTTC
.,few,TRBJ2-1,TRBV9,CASSVEEDRDNEQFF,TGTGCCAGCAGCGTAGAGGAGGACAGAGACAATGAGCAGTTCTTC
.,.,TRBJ2-3,TRBV5-1,CASSLSLVSTDTQYF,TGCGCCAGCAGCTTGTCTCTAGTGAGCACAGATACGCAGTATTTT
TRBD1,.,TRBJ1-5,TRBV28,CASSRDRAFQPQHF,TGTGCCAGCAGCAGGGACAGGGCCTTTCAGCCCCAGCATTTT
TRBD2,.,TRBJ2-3,TRBV28,CASSLGLAGENTQYF,TGTGCCAGCAGTTTGGGACTAGCGGGAGAAAATACGCAGTATTTT
.,.,TRBJ2-1,TRBV7-2,CASSTLPLSYNEQFF,TGTGCCAGCAGCACCCTACCCCTCTCCTACAATGAGCAGTTCTTC
TRBD2,once,TRBJ2-7,TRBV6-5,CASTKIYGRTEQYF,TGTGCCAGCACCAAAATCTACGGGAGGACCGAGCAGTACTTC
.,.,TRBJ1-5,TRBV11-2,CASSLGRGRMNQPQHF,TGTGCCAGCAGCTTAGGGCGCGGACGGATGAATCAGCCCCAGCATTTT
.,few,TRBJ2-7,TRBV11-2,CASSLGSYEQYF,TGTGCCAGCAGCTTAGGTTCCTACGAGCAGTACTTC
.,.,TRBJ1-4,TRBV19,CASSIGQNNEKLFF,TGTGCCAGTAGTATCGGGCAGAATAATGAAAAACTGTTTTTT
.,.,TRBJ2-5,TRBV7-6,CASRDLDETQYF,TGTGCCAGCAGAGATTTAGACGAGACCCAGTACTTC
.,.,TRBJ1-2,TRBV9,CASSPYSANYGYTF,TGTGCCAGCAGCCCCTACTCCGCTAACTATGGCTACACCTTC
.,few,TRBJ2-3,TRBV4-1,CASSQDWTGITDTQYF,TGCGCCAGCAGCCAAGATTGGACGGGAATCACAGATACGCAGTATTTT
.,.,TRBJ2-3,TRBV6-6,CASTPSLRGSTDTQYF,TGTGCCAGCACACCAAGTCTTCGGGGGAGCACAGATACGCAGTATTTT
.,.,TRBJ2-7,TRBV19,CASTVQGNLGYEQYF,TGTGCCAGTACCGTTCAGGGGAATCTTGGCTACGAGCAGTACTTC
.,few,TRBJ2-7,TRBV19,CASSITGQYNEQYF,TGTGCCAGTAGTATAACAGGGCAGTACAACGAGCAGTACTTC
.,.,TRBJ2-7,TRBV7-2,CASSLGGTQLEQYF,TGTGCCAGCAGCTTAGGGGGTACTCAGCTCGAGCAGTACTTC
.,few,TRBJ2-7,TRBV13,CASSFRTGIYEQYF,TGTGCCAGCAGCTTCCGTACGGGTATATACGAGCAGTACTTC
TRBD1,.,TRBJ2-7,TRBV27,CASRISRTGTDEQYF,TGTGCCAGCAGAATTTCCCGGACAGGGACTGACGAGCAGTACTTC
TRBD2,once,TRBJ2-3,TRBV4-1,CASSQERLADSTDTQYF,TGCGCCAGCAGCCAAGAACGACTAGCGGATAGCACAGATACGCAGTATTTT
TRBD1,.,TRBJ2-7,TRBV19,CASSLFSGQGVYEQYF,TGTGCCAGTAGCCTATTCTCGGGACAGGGGGTCTACGAGCAGTACTTC
.,.,TRBJ2-5,TRBV4-1,CASSQASSRIETQYF,TGCGCCAGCAGCCAAGCCAGCAGCCGTATAGAGACCCAGTACTTC
.,.,TRBJ1-3,TRBV25-1,CASSEGVKSGNTIYF,TGTGCCAGCAGTGAAGGGGTTAAATCTGGAAACACCATATATTTT
.,.,TRBJ1-1,TRBV10-3,CAISGRGEPLNTEAFF,TGTGCCATCAGTGGCAGGGGCGAGCCCTTGAACACTGAAGCTTTCTTT
TRBD2,few,TRBJ2-7,TRBV29-1,CSVLAGLTYEQYF,TGCAGCGTTCTAGCGGGACTAACCTACGAGCAGTACTTC
.,.,TRBJ2-7,TRBV27,CASSLWGPPYEQYF,TGTGCCAGCAGTTTATGGGGTCCACCTTACGAGCAGTACTTC
.,.,TRBJ2-2,TRBV11-2,CASSRGPDTGELFF,TGTGCCAGCAGCAGGGGACCGGACACCGGGGAGCTGTTTTTT
.,.,TRBJ2-3,TRBV29-1,CSAISGTRNTDTQYF,TGCAGCGCTATCTCCGGGACAAGGAACACAGATACGCAGTATTTT
.,.,TRBJ1-1,TRBV27,CASSFKGLKNQKAFF,TGTGCCAGCAGTTTCAAAGGGTTGAAGAATCAAAAAGCTTTCTTT
.,once,TRBJ1-2,TRBV6-5,CASKVGRITYGYTF,TGTGCCAGCAAGGTCGGACGGATTACCTATGGCTACACCTTC
TRBD1,once,TRBJ1-1,TRBV5-1,CASSHRLPKTGGSRDAEAFF,TGCGCCAGCAGCCACCGATTACCAAAGACAGGGGGCTCACGGGACGCTGAAGCTTTCTTT
.,few,TRBJ1-2,TRBV28,CASVASSPGYTF,TGTGCCAGCGTCGCGAGTAGCCCTGGCTACACCTTC
TRBD2,.,TRBJ2-1,TRBV10-1,CASSIEGRDYNEQFF,TGCGCCAGCAGTATTGAAGGGAGGGACTACAATGAGCAGTTCTTC
.,few,TRBJ1-1,TRBV5-1,CASSLLTSGNTEAFF,TGCGCCAGCAGCTTGTTAACATCGGGGAACACTGAAGCTTTCTTT
.,.,TRBJ2-7,TRBV2,CASSEGAYEQYF,TGTGCCAGCAGTGAGGGCGCCTACGAGCAGTACTTC
.,.,TRBJ1-1,TRBV5-6,CASSGRAGHLNTEAFF,TGTGCCAGCAGCGGACGAGCGGGACACCTGAACACTGAAGCTTTCTTT
.,.,TRBJ2-5,TRBV27,CASSRSWGSETQYF,TGTGCCAGCAGCCGCTCATGGGGGTCAGAGACCCAGTACTTC
.,.,TRBJ2-1,TRBV4-1,CASSQIRSRGNSYNEQFF,TGCGCCAGCAGCCAGATCCGGTCAAGGGGGAATTCCTACAATGAGCAGTTCTTC
.,.,TRBJ2-5,TRBV7-3,CASSRGSRPGETQYF,TGTGCCAGCAGCCGTGGTAGCCGGCCGGGAGAGACCCAGTACTTC
TRBD1,.,TRBJ1-1,TRBV7-9,CASSLNRGTEAFF,TGTGCCAGCAGCTTGAACAGGGGTACTGAAGCTTTCTTT
.,.,TRBJ2-7,TRBV11-2,CASSLVHEQYF,TGTGCCAGCAGCTTAGTCCACGAGCAGTACTTC
TRBD2,.,TRBJ2-2,TRBV14,CASSQGSGFTGELFF,TGTGCCAGCAGCCAGGGTAGCGGGTTCACCGGGGAGCTGTTTTTT
.,few,TRBJ2-3,TRBV7-8,CASSPLGIADTDTQYF,TGTGCCAGCAGCCCCCTGGGCATAGCAGACACAGATACGCAGTATTTT